Sequencing of this TCR beta chain was carried out in a study of T-cell memory formation after mild COVID-19. The wider study: In these data, TCR clusters were largely donor specific. Study-level points and caveats: For second-wave clones that peaked at day 37, SARS-CoV-2 specificity went unverified.

In TCRdb, the 5' RACE reads were re-called with MiXCR into one record per CDR3 protein. The sample has about 110,000 distinct CDR3 sequences, about 18% seen once. Only a few counts were recorded for this clonotype. Its antigen is as yet unknown. This CDR3 contains 13 residues. The junction had 11 bases not matched to a gene; V was cut back by 7 bases and J by 5 bases. Germline assignment: CDR1 DFQATT and CDR2 SNEGSKA (reference sequence). The chain is built from TRBV20-1 and TRBJ2-7; 7 bases fit TRBD1. This receptor was obtained from a man younger than 35 who had mild COVID-19 (a few samples of this study predate the infection). Cell type and time point are not known. Source material: PBMCs or a T cell subset sorted from them (not recorded which). This chain's CDR3 is CSGLSGTADEQYV. Written as DNA, the CDR3 is TGCAGTGGCCTATCCGGGACAGCGGACGAGCAGTACGTC.